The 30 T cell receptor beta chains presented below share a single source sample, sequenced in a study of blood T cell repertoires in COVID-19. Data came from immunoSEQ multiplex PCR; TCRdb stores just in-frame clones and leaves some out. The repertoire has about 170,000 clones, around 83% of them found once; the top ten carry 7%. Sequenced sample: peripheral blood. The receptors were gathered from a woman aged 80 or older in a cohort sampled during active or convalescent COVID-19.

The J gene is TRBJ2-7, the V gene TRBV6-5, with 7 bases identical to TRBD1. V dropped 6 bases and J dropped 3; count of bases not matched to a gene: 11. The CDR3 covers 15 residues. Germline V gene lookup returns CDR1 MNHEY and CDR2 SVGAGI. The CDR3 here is CASRDPGQQYYEQYF. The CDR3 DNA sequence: TGTGCCAGCAGAGATCCGGGACAGCAGTACTACGAGCAGTACTTC.

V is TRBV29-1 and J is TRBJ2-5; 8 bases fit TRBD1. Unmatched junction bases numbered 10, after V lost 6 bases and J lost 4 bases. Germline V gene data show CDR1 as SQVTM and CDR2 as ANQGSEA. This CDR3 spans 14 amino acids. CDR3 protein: CSVGDTGGRETQYF. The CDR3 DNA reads TGCAGCGTCGGAGATACAGGGGGGAGAGAGACCCAGTACTTC.

In DNA form, the CDR3 reads TGTGCCTGGAGTGTACAAGTGGGAAACACCATATATTTT. Translated, it gives CAWSVQVGNTIYF. J is TRBJ1-3 and V is TRBV30, with D uncertain. V was trimmed by 0 bases and J by 4 bases, leaving 7 bases between them. Germline loops: CDR1 GTSNPN, CDR2 SVGIG (reference sequence). This CDR3 has 13 amino acids.

The CDR3 loop is CASTPLAGREQFF. In nucleotides, the CDR3 is TGTGCCAGCACCCCCCTGGCGGGCCGCGAGCAGTTCTTC. The rearrangement uses TRBV3-1 (or the pseudogene TRBV3-2) and TRBJ2-1; TRBD2 is a possible D gene (5 bases). Trimming left V 7 bases short and J 10 bases short, with 17 bases between. Per germline, CDR1 LGHDT and CDR2 YNNKEL (reference sequence). CDR3 length equals 13 residues.

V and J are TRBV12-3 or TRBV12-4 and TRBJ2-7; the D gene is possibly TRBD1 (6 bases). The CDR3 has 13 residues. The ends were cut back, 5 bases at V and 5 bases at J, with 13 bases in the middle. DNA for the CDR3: TGTGCCAGCAGTGCTACAGGGAGCAACGAGCAGTACGTC. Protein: CASSATGSNEQYV.

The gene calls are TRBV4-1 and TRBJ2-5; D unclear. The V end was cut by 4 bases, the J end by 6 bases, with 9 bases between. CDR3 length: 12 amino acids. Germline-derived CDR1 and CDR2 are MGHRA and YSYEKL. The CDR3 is CASSPTAKTQYF. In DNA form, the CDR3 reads TGCGCCAGCAGCCCAACAGCCAAGACCCAGTACTTC.

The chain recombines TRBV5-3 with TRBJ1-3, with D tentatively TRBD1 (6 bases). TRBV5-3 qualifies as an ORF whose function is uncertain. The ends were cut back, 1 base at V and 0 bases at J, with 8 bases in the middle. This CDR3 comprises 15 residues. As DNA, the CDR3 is TGTGCCAGAAGCTTGACAGGGCTCTCTGGAAACACCATATATTTT. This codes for CARSLTGLSGNTIYF.

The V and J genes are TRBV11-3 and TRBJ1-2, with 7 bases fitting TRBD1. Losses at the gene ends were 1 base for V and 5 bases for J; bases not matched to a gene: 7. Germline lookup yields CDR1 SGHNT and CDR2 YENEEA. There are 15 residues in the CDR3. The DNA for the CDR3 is TGTGCCAGCAGCTTAGCGACACCCAGGGGGTATGGCTACACCTTC. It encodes CASSLATPRGYGYTF. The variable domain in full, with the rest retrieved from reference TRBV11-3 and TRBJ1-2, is EAGVVQSPRYKIIEKKQPVAFWCNPISGHNTLYWYLQNLGQGPELLIRYENEEAVDDSQLPKDRFSAERLKGVDSTLKIQPAELGDSAVYLCASSLATPRGYGYTFGSGTRLTVV.

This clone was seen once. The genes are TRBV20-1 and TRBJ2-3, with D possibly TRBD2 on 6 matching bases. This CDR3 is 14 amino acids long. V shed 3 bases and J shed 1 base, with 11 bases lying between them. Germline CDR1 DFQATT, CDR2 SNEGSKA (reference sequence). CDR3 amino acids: CSASFGGGTDTQYF. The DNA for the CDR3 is TGCAGTGCTAGTTTCGGGGGAGGCACAGATACGCAGTATTTT.

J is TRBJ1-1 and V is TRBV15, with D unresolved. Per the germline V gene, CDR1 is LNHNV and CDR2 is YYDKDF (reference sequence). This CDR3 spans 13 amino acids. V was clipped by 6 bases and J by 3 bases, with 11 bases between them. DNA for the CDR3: TGTGCCACCAGGTTCTGGCAAGACACTGAAGCTTTCTTT. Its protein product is CATRFWQDTEAFF.

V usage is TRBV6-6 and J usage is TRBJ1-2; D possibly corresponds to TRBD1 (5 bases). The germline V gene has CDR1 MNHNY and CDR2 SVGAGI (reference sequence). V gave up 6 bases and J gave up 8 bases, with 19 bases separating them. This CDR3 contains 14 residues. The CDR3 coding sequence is TGTGCCAGCAGCGAGCTACCCGATTACAGGGGCTACACCTTC. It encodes CASSELPDYRGYTF.

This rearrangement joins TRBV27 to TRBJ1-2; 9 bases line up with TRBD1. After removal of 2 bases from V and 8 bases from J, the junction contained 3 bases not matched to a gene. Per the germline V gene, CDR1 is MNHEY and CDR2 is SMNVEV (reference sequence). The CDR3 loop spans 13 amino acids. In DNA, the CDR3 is TGTGCCAGCAGTTTAGGACAGGGGATGGGCTACACCTTC. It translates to CASSLGQGMGYTF.

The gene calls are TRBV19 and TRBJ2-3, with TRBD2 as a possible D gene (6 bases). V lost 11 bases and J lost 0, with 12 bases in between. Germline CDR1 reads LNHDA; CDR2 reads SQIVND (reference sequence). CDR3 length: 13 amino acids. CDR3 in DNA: TGTGCCTGTTCTAGCGTAAGCACAGATACGCAGTATTTT. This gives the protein CACSSVSTDTQYF.

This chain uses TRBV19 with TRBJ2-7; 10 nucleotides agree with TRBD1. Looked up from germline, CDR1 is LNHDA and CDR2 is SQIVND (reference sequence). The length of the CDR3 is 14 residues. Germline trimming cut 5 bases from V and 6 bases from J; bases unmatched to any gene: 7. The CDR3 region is CASSSPGQGPEQYF. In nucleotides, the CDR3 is TGTGCCAGTAGTTCGCCGGGACAGGGGCCCGAGCAGTACTTC.

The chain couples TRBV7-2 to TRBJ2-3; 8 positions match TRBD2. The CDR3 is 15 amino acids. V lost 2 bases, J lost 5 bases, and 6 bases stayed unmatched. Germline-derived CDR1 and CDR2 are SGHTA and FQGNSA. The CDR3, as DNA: TGTGCCAGCAGCTTACAGCGGGGGTGGATAGATACGCAGTATTTT. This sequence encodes CASSLQRGWIDTQYF.

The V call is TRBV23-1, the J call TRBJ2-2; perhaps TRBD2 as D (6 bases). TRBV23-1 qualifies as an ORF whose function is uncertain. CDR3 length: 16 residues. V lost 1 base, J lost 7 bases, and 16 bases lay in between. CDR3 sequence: CASSQLAGWDCGELFF. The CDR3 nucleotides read TGCGCCAGCAGTCAATTGGCAGGGTGGGACTGCGGGGAGCTGTTTTTT.

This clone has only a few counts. The chain's CDR3 is CASSSRTQTQSYNSPLHF. CDR3 in DNA: TGTGCCAGCAGCTCCCGGACTCAAACCCAATCCTATAATTCACCCCTCCACTTT. The chain carries TRBV5-5 and TRBJ1-6; D unresolved. The length of the CDR3 is 18 residues. V gave up 3 bases and J gave up 1 base, with 17 bases separating them. Germline loops: CDR1 SGHKS, CDR2 YYEKEE (reference sequence). The full variable domain, with the rest looked up from reference TRBV5-5 and TRBJ1-6, is DAGVTQSPTHLIKTRGQQVTLRCSPISGHKSVSWYQQVLGQGPQFIFQYYEKEERGRGNFPDRFSARQFPNYSSELNVNALLLGDSALYLCASSSRTQTQSYNSPLHFGNGTRLTVT.

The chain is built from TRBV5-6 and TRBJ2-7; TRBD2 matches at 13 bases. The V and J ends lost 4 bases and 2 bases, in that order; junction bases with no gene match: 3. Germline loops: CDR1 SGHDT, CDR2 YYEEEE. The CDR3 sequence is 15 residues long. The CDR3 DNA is TGTGCCAGCAGCGCGGGACTAGCGGGGCCCTACGAGCAGTACTTC. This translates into CASSAGLAGPYEQYF.

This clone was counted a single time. The CDR3 is CASSLSGGTGGPEAFF. The CDR3 coding sequence is TGCGCCAGCAGCCTGTCAGGCGGGACAGGGGGTCCTGAAGCTTTCTTT. The rearrangement joins TRBV5-1 to TRBJ1-1; TRBD1 agrees at 11 bases. This CDR3 spans 16 amino acids. V shed 4 bases and J 6 bases; nucleotides not matched to a gene: 11. Germline CDR1 is SGHRS and CDR2 is YFSETQ.

CDR3 sequence: CASSKGLAGVLVNEQFF. The CDR3 DNA sequence: TGTGCCAGCAGCAAAGGACTAGCGGGAGTTTTAGTGAATGAGCAGTTCTTC. The V call is TRBV9, the J call TRBJ2-1, with 13 bases identical to TRBD2. The CDR3 length is 17 residues. CDR1 is SGDLS, CDR2 YYNGEE, per germline. V trimming: 4 bases; J trimming: 7 bases; junction bases outside the gene matches: 11.

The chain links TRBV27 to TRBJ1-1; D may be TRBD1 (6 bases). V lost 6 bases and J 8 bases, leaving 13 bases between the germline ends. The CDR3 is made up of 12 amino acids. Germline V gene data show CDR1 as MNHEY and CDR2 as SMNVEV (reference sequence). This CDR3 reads CASSFMQGEAFF. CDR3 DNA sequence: TGTGCCAGCAGCTTCATGCAGGGGGAAGCTTTCTTT.

CDR3 in amino acids: CASSQPDRVVSYEQYF. The CDR3 DNA follows: TGTGCCAGCAGCCAGCCGGACAGGGTCGTCTCCTACGAGCAGTACTTC. This sequence joins TRBV11-3 and TRBJ2-7; TRBD1 matches 8 bases. The CDR3 consists of 16 residues. Per the germline V gene, CDR1 is SGHNT and CDR2 is YENEEA. V lost 5 bases, J lost 0 bases, and 9 bases stayed unmatched.

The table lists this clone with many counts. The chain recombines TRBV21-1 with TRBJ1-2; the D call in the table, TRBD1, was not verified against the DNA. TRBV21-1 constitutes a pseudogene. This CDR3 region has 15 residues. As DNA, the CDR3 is TGTGCCAGCAGCAAAGGTCCGGACACGAACTATGGCTACACCTTC. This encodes CASSKGPDTNYGYTF.

The CDR3 spells CASYARLAGGRNPTDTQYF. CDR3 in DNA: TGTGCCAGCTACGCCCGACTAGCGGGGGGGCGAAACCCCACAGATACGCAGTATTTT. This chain joins TRBV7-8 and TRBJ2-3; 14 positions match TRBD2. Trimming removed 8 bases from V and 2 bases from J; junction bases left unmatched: 15. This CDR3 is built from 19 residues. The germline V gene encodes CDR1 SGHVS and CDR2 FQNEAQ.

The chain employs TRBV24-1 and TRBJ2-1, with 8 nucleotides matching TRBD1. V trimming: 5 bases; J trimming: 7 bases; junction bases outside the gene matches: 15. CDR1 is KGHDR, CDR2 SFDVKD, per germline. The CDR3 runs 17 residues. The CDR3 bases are TGTGCCACCAGTGGTAAGGCCGGGACAGGTCCAAGGAATGAGCAGTTCTTC. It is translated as CATSGKAGTGPRNEQFF.

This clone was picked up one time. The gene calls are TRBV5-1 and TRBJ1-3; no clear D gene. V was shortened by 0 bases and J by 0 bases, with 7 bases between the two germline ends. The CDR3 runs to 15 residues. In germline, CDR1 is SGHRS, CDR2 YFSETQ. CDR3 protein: CASSLGSGSGNTIYF. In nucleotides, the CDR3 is TGCGCCAGCAGCTTGGGGAGCGGCTCTGGAAACACCATATATTTT.

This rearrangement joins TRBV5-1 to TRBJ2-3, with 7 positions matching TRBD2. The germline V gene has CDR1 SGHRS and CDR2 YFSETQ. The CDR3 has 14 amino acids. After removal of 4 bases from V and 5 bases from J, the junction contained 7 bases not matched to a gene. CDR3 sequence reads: CASSTFGGGDTQYF. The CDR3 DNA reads TGCGCCAGCAGCACCTTTGGGGGGGGAGATACGCAGTATTTT. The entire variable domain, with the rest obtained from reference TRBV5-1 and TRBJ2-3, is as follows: KAGVTQTPRYLIKTRGQQVTLSCSPISGHRSVSWYQQTPGQGLQFLFEYFSETQRNKGNFPGRFSGRQFSNSRSEMNVSTLELGDSALYLCASSTFGGGDTQYFGPGTRLTVL.

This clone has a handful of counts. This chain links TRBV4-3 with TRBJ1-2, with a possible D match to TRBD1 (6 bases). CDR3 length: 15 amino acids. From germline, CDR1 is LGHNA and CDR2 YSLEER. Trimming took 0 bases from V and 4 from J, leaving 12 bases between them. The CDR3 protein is CASSQEGGRAYGYTF. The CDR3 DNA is TGCGCCAGCAGCCAAGAGGGGGGGCGAGCCTATGGCTACACCTTC.

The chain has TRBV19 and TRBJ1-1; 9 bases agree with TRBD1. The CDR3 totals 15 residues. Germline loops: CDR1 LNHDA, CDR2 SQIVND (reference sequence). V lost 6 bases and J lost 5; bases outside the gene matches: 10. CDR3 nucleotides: TGTGCCAGTAGAAAACGGACAGGGGTCTCAACTGAAGCTTTCTTT. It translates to CASRKRTGVSTEAFF.

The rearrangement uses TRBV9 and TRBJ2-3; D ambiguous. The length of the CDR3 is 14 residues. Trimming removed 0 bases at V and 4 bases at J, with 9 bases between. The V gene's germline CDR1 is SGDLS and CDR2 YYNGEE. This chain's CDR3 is CASSVAGVADTQYF. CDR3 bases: TGTGCCAGCAGCGTAGCGGGTGTCGCAGATACGCAGTATTTT.